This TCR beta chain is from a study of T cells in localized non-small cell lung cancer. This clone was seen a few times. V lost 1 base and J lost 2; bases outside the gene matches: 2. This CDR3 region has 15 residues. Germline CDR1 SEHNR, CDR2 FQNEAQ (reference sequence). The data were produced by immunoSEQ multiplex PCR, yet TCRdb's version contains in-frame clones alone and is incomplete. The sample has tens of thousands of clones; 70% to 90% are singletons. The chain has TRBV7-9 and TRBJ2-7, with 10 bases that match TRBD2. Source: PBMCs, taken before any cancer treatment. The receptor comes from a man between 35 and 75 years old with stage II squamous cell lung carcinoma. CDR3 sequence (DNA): TGTGCCAGCAGCTTAGGGACTAGCGGTACCTACGAGCAGTACTTC. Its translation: CASSLGTSGTYEQYF.